The rows below give T cell receptor beta chains drawn from one sample of a study of identical twins. A single record per CDR3 protein comes from TCRdb applying MiXCR to the 5' RACE reads. The table includes 1.5 million to 2 million distinct CDR3 sequences, roughly a third detected once. Source material: cord blood. These receptors were obtained from a newborn girl in good health. Each CDR3 is given with its conserved first and last residue. The order of the fields is J gene, clone size, D gene, V gene, CDR3 protein, CDR3 DNA. The D gene is left open where the match is weak. Clone size, where shown, is once, few, many, or a class for clones that have expanded.

>TRBJ1-1|-|-|TRBV11-2
CASSPVVAKSSGTEACF
TGTGCCAGCAGCCCCGTTGTCGCTAAGAGCTCGGGCACTGAAGCTTGCTTT
>TRBJ2-1|few|TRBD1|TRBV11-1
CASSSDRGLGNEQFF
TGTGCCAGCAGCTCTGACAGGGGCCTAGGGAATGAGCAGTTCTTC
>TRBJ1-4|-|-|TRBV6-5
CASSYYGAPNEKLFF
TGTGCCAGCAGTTACTACGGGGCGCCTAATGAAAAACTGTTTTTT
>TRBJ2-3|many|-|TRBV21-1
CASSKLTDTQYF
TGTGCCAGCAGCAAACTCACAGATACGCAGTATTTT
>TRBJ1-4|many|TRBD1|TRBV7-2
CASSRTGGATNEKLFF
TGTGCCAGCAGCCGGACAGGGGGTGCAACTAATGAAAAACTGTTTTTT
>TRBJ2-7|once|TRBD1|TRBV7-9
CASSLGGTGLIRSRVIYEQYF
TGTGCCAGCAGCTTAGGCGGGACAGGGCTAATTCGGTCACGTGTAATCTACGAGCAGTACTTC
>TRBJ2-3|-|-|TRBV24-1
CAVNGAGNTDTQYF
TGTGCCGTCAATGGGGCAGGGAACACAGATACACAGTATTTT
>TRBJ2-7|few|TRBD1|TRBV6-5
CASLRLRGNEQYF
TGTGCCAGCCTACGGCTCAGGGGGAACGAGCAGTACTTC
>TRBJ2-7|once|TRBD1|TRBV20-1
CSARDLVTGFSSYEQYF
TGCAGTGCTAGAGATCTCGTGACAGGGTTTTCTTCCTACGAGCAGTACTTC
>TRBJ2-1|-|-|TRBV20-1
CSASLVNEQFF
TGCAGTGCTAGCTTGGTCAATGAGCAGTTCTTC
>TRBJ2-3|many|-|TRBV3-1
CASSQGPSSDTQYF
TGTGCCAGCAGCCAAGGACCTTCCTCAGATACGCAGTATTTT
>TRBJ2-4|-|-|TRBV4-1
CASSRTRAGLAKNIQYF
TGCGCCAGCAGCCGGACACGGGCGGGTCTAGCCAAAAACATTCAGTACTTC
>TRBJ2-3|-|-|TRBV19
CASSRPDSYTQYF
TGTGCCAGTAGTAGACCCGACAGCTATACGCAGTATTTT
>TRBJ2-7|-|TRBD2|TRBV9
CASRSISGSKSYNEQYF
TGTGCCAGCAGGAGTATTAGCGGGAGCAAGTCCTACAATGAGCAGTACTTC
>TRBJ2-7|-|TRBD1|TRBV29-1
CSVEDYSTGQGSEQYF
TGCAGCGTTGAAGACTATAGTACCGGACAGGGTTCCGAGCAGTACTTC
>TRBJ1-1|-|-|TRBV5-5
CASTMTALYAFF
TGTGCCAGCACCATGACAGCGCTTTATGCTTTCTTT
>TRBJ2-1|few|TRBD2|TRBV7-2
CASSSRSGGNYNEQFF
TGTGCCAGCAGCTCCAGATCGGGGGGGAATTACAATGAGCAGTTCTTC
>TRBJ1-5|-|TRBD1|TRBV20-1
CSAREARGGTGNQPQHF
TGCAGTGCTAGAGAAGCTCGGGGAGGGACAGGCAATCAGCCCCAGCATTTT
>TRBJ2-6|-|-|TRBV9
CASSVEVGIGANVLTF
TGTGCCAGCAGCGTAGAGGTGGGAATTGGGGCCAACGTCCTGACTTTC
>TRBJ2-3|-|TRBD2|TRBV7-9
CASSLGAVAGVPDTQYF
TGTGCCAGCAGCTTAGGTGCGGTAGCGGGGGTACCAGATACGCAGTATTTT
>TRBJ2-5|few|-|TRBV28
CASSFGPMGETQYF
TGTGCCAGCAGTTTCGGCCCCATGGGAGAGACCCAGTACTTC
>TRBJ2-7|few|TRBD1|TRBV3-1
CASSQERAGQGYEQYF
TGTGCCAGCAGCCAAGAACGGGCGGGACAGGGGTACGAGCAGTACTTC
>TRBJ1-5|many|-|TRBV5-6
CASSLVDQPQHF
TGTGCCAGCAGCTTGGTGGATCAGCCCCAGCATTTT
>TRBJ2-4|few|TRBD1|TRBV11-2
CASSSRDSFLAKNIQYF
TGTGCCAGCAGCTCGAGGGACAGTTTTCTAGCCAAAAACATTCAGTACTTC
>TRBJ2-7|-|TRBD2|TRBV5-1
CASRPTTSAPYEQYF
TGCGCCAGCAGACCTACGACTAGCGCTCCCTACGAGCAGTACTTC
>TRBJ2-7|-|TRBD1|TRBV20-1
CSARTTGQSYNEQYF
TGCAGTGCCCGGACGACAGGGCAATCCTACAATGAGCAGTACTTC
>TRBJ2-7|-|TRBD1|TRBV2
CASNLGQAIYEQYF
TGTGCCAGCAACCTGGGACAGGCGATTTACGAGCAGTACTTC
>TRBJ2-7|few|-|TRBV2
CASHEQGSGPYEQYF
TGTGCCAGCCATGAACAGGGTTCCGGCCCTTACGAGCAGTACTTC
>TRBJ2-2|-|TRBD2|TRBV28
CASSPHLLAGLTGELFF
TGTGCCAGCAGCCCCCATTTATTAGCGGGACTCACCGGGGAGCTGTTTTTT
>TRBJ1-2|many|-|TRBV12-5
CASGLVSRDFRNYGYTF
TGTGCTAGTGGTTTGGTATCACGGGACTTTCGCAACTATGGCTACACCTTC
>TRBJ2-7|-|-|TRBV7-9
CASSLGRGHLEQYF
TGTGCCAGCAGCTTAGGGAGAGGACACCTCGAGCAGTACTTC
>TRBJ2-3|many|TRBD2|TRBV5-1
CASSLPSGGTDTQYF
TGTGCCAGCAGTTTACCTAGCGGGGGCACAGATACGCAGTATTTT
>TRBJ1-1|once|TRBD1|TRBV19
CATPQGGGTEAFF
TGTGCCACCCCACAGGGGGGAGGCACTGAAGCTTTCTTT
>TRBJ2-7|once|-|TRBV20-1
CSADGERPYEQYF
TGCAGTGCGGATGGGGAGCGGCCCTACGAGCAGTACTTC
>TRBJ1-2|many|-|TRBV29-1
CSVVRPNYGYTF
TGCAGCGTTGTTCGGCCCAACTATGGCTACACCTTC